This T cell receptor (beta chain) was identified during a study of human T cells and chemical hapten exposure. At the level of the study: Patch tests of 0.01% DPC on the upper back were read at 6 days.

The CDR3 is made up of 14 amino acids. Germline assignment: CDR1 DFQATT and CDR2 SNEGSKA (reference sequence). The V end lost 3 bases, the J end lost 0 bases, and 9 bases lay between the germline ends. General observations from the study: Donor immune responses may differ from healthy people's, since all donors had alopecia. TCRs whose frequency exceeded 1 in 1000 remained the same following DPC sensitization.

In regard to this clonotype: The antigen remains unidentified.

The sample's time point: pre-sensitization, week 0. Described treatment: therapeutic diphenylcyclopropenone sensitization with weekly scalp DPC. In the original workflow: Counts of TCRs in each sample centred on a median of around 99,000 and extended from roughly 25,000 to 750,000. TCRdb reanalysed the RACE reads using MiXCR and keeps one entry per CDR3 protein. The authors' filters were not applied to this entry. The sample holds 240,000 or so distinct CDR3 sequences, around 9.3% seen once. This rearrangement joins TRBV20-1 to TRBJ1-5, with a tentative D call TRBD1 (6 bases). The sequencing here drew on whole blood, taken in connection with sensitization to the hapten diphenylcyclopropenone (DPC). This receptor was taken from a woman aged 35 to 49 with alopecia areata. Some clones in this sample may be carry-over from other donors' samples. In nucleotides, the CDR3 is TGCAGTGCTAGCGCAGGGGTTAGCAATCAGCCCCAGCATTTT. It specifies CSASAGVSNQPQHF.